The rows below give T cell receptor beta chains drawn from one sample of a study of CD8 T cells in ankylosing spondylitis. TCRdb redid the calling of the 5' RACE reads with MiXCR, one entry per CDR3 protein. The repertoire consists of roughly 450,000 distinct CDR3 sequences, with more than 25% occurring once and the leading ten covering about 1%. Material for sequencing was blood, either unsorted or a sorted T cell fraction (not recorded which). The origin of the receptors is a male donor with ankylosing spondylitis. Both conserved end residues are part of each CDR3. D genes are given only for firm matches. Only part of the rows carry a size: once, few, many, or a class if the clone is expanded.

v_gene	abundance	d_gene	j_gene	CDR3aa	CDR3nt
TRBV6-5	.	TRBD1	TRBJ2-2	CASSLTGGRTGELFF	TGTGCCAGCAGCTTAACAGGGGGAAGAACCGGGGAGCTGTTTTTT
TRBV2	.	.	TRBJ1-1	CASTKDSSRGTEAFF	TGTGCCAGCACCAAAGACAGCTCTAGGGGCACTGAAGCTTTCTTT
TRBV29-1	.	.	TRBJ2-4	CSVEYGTRNIQYF	TGCAGCGTTGAATATGGGACGAGAAACATTCAGTACTTC
TRBV7-9	.	TRBD1	TRBJ2-1	CASSPGGGTWFF	TGTGCCAGCAGCCCAGGGGGCGGGACTTGGTTCTTC
TRBV5-1	.	.	TRBJ2-3	CASSSLGGATDTQYF	TGCGCCAGCAGCTCACTAGGGGGGGCGACAGATACGCAGTATTTT
TRBV5-6	.	TRBD2	TRBJ2-5	CASSGSGIRETQYF	TGTGCCAGCAGCGGTAGCGGGATACGTGAGACCCAGTACTTC
TRBV20-1	few	.	TRBJ1-2	CSARSGDNYGYTF	TGCAGTGCCCGGAGCGGAGATAACTATGGCTACACCTTC
TRBV3-1	.	.	TRBJ1-1	CASSQADPGTEAFF	TGTGCCAGCAGCCAAGCTGACCCGGGGACTGAAGCTTTCTTT
TRBV19	.	TRBD1	TRBJ1-5	CASDRGQNQPQHF	TGTGCCAGTGACAGGGGACAAAATCAGCCCCAGCATTTT
TRBV3-1	.	.	TRBJ1-1	CASSQNGNPVF	TGTGCCAGCAGCCAGAACGGTAATCCCGTCTTT
TRBV5-1	.	.	TRBJ1-2	CASSSAHENYGYTF	TGCGCCAGCTCTAGTGCACATGAGAACTATGGCTACACCTTC
TRBV5-1	.	.	TRBJ2-3	CASSTEGLITDTQYF	TGCGCCAGCAGCACCGAGGGGCTGATCACAGATACGCAGTATTTT
TRBV20-1	many	TRBD2	TRBJ2-3	CSATGTSGLSTDTQYF	TGCAGTGCAACCGGGACTAGCGGGCTTAGCACAGATACGCAGTATTTT
TRBV12-3/TRBV12-4	.	TRBD2	TRBJ2-1	CASSFGSGRGDEQFF	TGTGCCAGCAGTTTCGGTAGCGGGAGAGGCGATGAGCAGTTCTTC
TRBV9	.	TRBD2	TRBJ2-1	CASSVREGRNEQFF	TGTGCCAGCAGCGTACGGGAGGGCCGCAATGAGCAGTTCTTC
TRBV7-2	.	TRBD2	TRBJ2-1	CASSPIPGGYNEQFF	TGTGCCAGCAGCCCAATACCCGGGGGGTACAATGAGCAGTTCTTC
TRBV6-1	few	TRBD2	TRBJ2-7	CASRKAGGSSYEQYF	TGTGCCAGCAGGAAAGCGGGAGGCAGCTCCTACGAGCAGTACTTC
TRBV29-1	few	TRBD2	TRBJ2-1	CSAYGGETYNEQFF	TGCAGCGCCTACGGGGGGGAGACCTACAATGAGCAGTTCTTC
TRBV7-9	.	.	TRBJ1-1	CASSPLSEGLATEAFF	TGTGCCAGCAGCCCCCTTAGTGAGGGGTTGGCCACTGAAGCTTTCTTT
TRBV12-3/TRBV12-4	.	TRBD2	TRBJ2-2	CASSLGVTSGRTGELFF	TGTGCCAGCAGTTTAGGGGTCACTAGCGGGAGAACCGGGGAGCTGTTTTTT
TRBV20-1	.	.	TRBJ2-5	CSARDRVGQQETQYF	TGCAGTGCTAGAGACCGGGTAGGGCAGCAAGAGACCCAGTACTTC
TRBV5-1	.	.	TRBJ2-4	CASSLAEAKNIQYF	TGCGCCAGCAGCTTGGCGGAAGCCAAAAACATTCAGTACTTC
TRBV25-1	.	.	TRBJ2-1	CASSEARTTSSYNEQFF	TGTGCCAGCAGTGAAGCGAGGACTACGAGCTCCTACAATGAGCAGTTCTTC